This T cell receptor beta chain is drawn from a study of shared clonotypes between healthy human individuals. Study-wide results and limits: The sampled material consisted only of blood, and tissue repertoires are likely to differ.

Assay: immunoSEQ multiplex PCR; the TCRdb copy retains only in-frame clones and omits some. The sample includes hundreds of thousands of clones, roughly 95% seen only once; the top ten take 0.11%. Points on this clone: Its antigen is not known.

CD45RO negativity and positive selection for CCR7 defined naive CD8 cells, a population that excluded terminally differentiated effector memory CD45RA+ cells. The clonotype was recovered from a young woman in good health. Sequencing was performed on naive CD8+ T cells sorted from blood.

The CDR3 protein is CASSILTSDSTDTQYF. CDR3 sequence (DNA): TGCGCCAGCAGCATCCTGACTAGCGACTCCACAGATACGCAGTATTTT. The V and J genes are TRBV5-1 and TRBJ2-3; 8 nucleotides line up with TRBD2. The germline gives CDR1 SGHRS, CDR2 YFSETQ. The CDR3 has 16 residues. V trimming: 4 bases; J trimming: 2 bases; junction bases outside the gene matches: 9.